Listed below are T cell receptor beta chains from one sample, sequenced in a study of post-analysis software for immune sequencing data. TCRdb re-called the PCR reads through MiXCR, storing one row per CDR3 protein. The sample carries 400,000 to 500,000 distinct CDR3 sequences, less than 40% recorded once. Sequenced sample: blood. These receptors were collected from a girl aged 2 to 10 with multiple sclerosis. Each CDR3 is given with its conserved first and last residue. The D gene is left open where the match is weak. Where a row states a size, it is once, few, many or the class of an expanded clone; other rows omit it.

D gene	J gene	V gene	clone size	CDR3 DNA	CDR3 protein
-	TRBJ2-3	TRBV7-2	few	TGTGCCAGCAGCTTACATTCGACCAGGGGAGTGGATACGCAGTATTTT	CASSLHSTRGVDTQYF
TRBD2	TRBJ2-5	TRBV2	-	TGTGCCAGCAGTGACGTGAGCGGGGGGGCGTCCTACAATGAGCAGTACTTC	CASSDVSGGASYNEQYF
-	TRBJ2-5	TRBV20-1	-	TGCAGTGCTAGATCCGAGACCCCTCAAGAGACCCAGTACTTC	CSARSETPQETQYF
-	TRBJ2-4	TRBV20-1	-	TGCAGTGCTAGGGCCCCTAGCACCCTAGCCAAAAACATTCAGTACTTC	CSARAPSTLAKNIQYF
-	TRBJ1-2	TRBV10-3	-	TGTGCCATCAGTGAGTCTTCAGGGAATGGCTACACCTTC	CAISESSGNGYTF
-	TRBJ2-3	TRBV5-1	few	TGCGCCACCCAGGAGGCAGGGGAAGGGGCAGATATGCAGTATTTT	CATQEAGEGADMQYF
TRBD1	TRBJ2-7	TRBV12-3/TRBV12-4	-	TGTGCCAGCAGAGCCACAGGGGGCCGCTACGAGCAGTACTTC	CASRATGGRYEQYF
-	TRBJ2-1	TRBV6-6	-	TGTGCCAGCAGTTACTCATGGGGGGCACCATACAATGAGCAGTTCTTC	CASSYSWGAPYNEQFF
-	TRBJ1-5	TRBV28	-	TGTGCCAGCAGTTTCTCCACGCGGGGGAATAGCAATCAGCCCCAGCATTTT	CASSFSTRGNSNQPQHF
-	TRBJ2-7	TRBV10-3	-	TGTGCCATCTCAAACGACGAAAGAATCTACGAGCAGTACTTC	CAISNDERIYEQYF
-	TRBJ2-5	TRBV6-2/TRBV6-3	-	TGTGCCAGCAGTTACGTACGACTAGATGCGACCCAGTACTTC	CASSYVRLDATQYF
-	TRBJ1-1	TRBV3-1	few	TGTGCCAGCAGCCAAGACAGGGTCACTGAAGCTTTCTTT	CASSQDRVTEAFF
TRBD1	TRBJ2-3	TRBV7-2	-	TGTGCCAGCAGCACCCAGGGGGCGGATACGCAGTATTTT	CASSTQGADTQYF
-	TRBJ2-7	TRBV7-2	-	TGTGCCAGCACTAGGGGCTACGAGCAGTACTTC	CASTRGYEQYF
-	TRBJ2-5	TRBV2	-	TGTGCCAGCACCCCCCAAGAGACCCAGTACTTC	CASTPQETQYF
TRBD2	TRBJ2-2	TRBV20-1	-	TGCAGTGCTAGAGATCCTAGCGGGAGTGCCGGGGAGCTGTTTTTT	CSARDPSGSAGELFF
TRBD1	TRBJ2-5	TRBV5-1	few	TGCGCCAGCAGGGACAGGGGGCTTGTGGAGACCCAGTACTTC	CASRDRGLVETQYF
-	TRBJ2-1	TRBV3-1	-	TGTGCCAGCAGCCAAGTAAGTGAGCAGTTCTTC	CASSQVSEQFF
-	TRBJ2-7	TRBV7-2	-	TGTGCCAGCAGCTTAGCGGCCGATTCCTACGAGCAGTACTTC	CASSLAADSYEQYF
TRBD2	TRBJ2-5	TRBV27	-	TGTGCCAGCAGTTTACGGGGTTTTCTAGCGGGAGCTGCGTGGGAGCAGTACTTC	CASSLRGFLAGAAWEQYF
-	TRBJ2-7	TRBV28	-	TGTGCCAGCAGTTCGCCCGGGACCTCCTACGAGCAGTACTTC	CASSSPGTSYEQYF
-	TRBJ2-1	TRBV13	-	TGTGCCAGCAGGGTGGGGGTCGGCTCCTACAATGAGCAGTTCTTC	CASRVGVGSYNEQFF
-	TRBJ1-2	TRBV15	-	TGTGCCACCAGCAGAGACCGTTTCAACTATGGCTACACCTTC	CATSRDRFNYGYTF
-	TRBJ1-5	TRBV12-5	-	TGTGTTAGTGGTTTGGTTTTAGGAGGGGTGTGGGATCAGCCCCAGCATTTT	CVSGLVLGGVWDQPQHF
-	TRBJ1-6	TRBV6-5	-	TGTGCCAGCAGTTACAGACGGACCTATAATTCACCCCTCCACTTT	CASSYRRTYNSPLHF
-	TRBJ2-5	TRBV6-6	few	TGTGCCAGCAGTCGCCCCCTTGAAGGTCAAGAGACCCAGTACTTC	CASSRPLEGQETQYF
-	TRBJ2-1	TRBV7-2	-	TGTGCCAGCAGCTTAGCGCAGAGCCTCGGGAATGAGCAGTTCTTC	CASSLAQSLGNEQFF
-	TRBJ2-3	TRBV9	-	TGTGCCAGCAGCGCAGGGGACCGGACCACCACAGATACGCAGTATTTT	CASSAGDRTTTDTQYF
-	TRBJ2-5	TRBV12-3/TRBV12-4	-	TGTGCCAGCCGGGGCGCGGGCACGGCGGAGACCCAGTACTTC	CASRGAGTAETQYF
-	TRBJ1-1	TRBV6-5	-	TGTGCCAGCAAGAATAGCCAGCATAGCGGCACTGAAGCTTTCTTT	CASKNSQHSGTEAFF
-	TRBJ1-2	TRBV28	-	TGTGCCACGGGAGGCTATGGCTACACCTTC	CATGGYGYTF
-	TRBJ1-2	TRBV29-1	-	TGCAGCGTACGACGGTACTATGGCTACACCTTC	CSVRRYYGYTF
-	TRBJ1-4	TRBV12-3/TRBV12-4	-	TGTGCCAGCAGTTTAGGGGGCGCCGATGAAAAACTGTTTTTT	CASSLGGADEKLFF
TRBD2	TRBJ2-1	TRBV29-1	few	TGCAGCGTTGAAAGGAGAAGCGGGAGTTTTAGCTCCTACAATGAGCAGTTCTTC	CSVERRSGSFSSYNEQFF